The present TCR beta chain was sequenced within a study of T cell changes during pregnancy in multiple sclerosis. J lost 3 bases, V lost 8 bases, and 8 bases had no gene match. This CDR3 is 15 amino acids long. Per germline, CDR1 MNHEY and CDR2 SMNVEV (reference sequence). Repertoires were generated with immunoSEQ multiplex PCR, while TCRdb's copy carries only in-frame clones and drops some. The sample includes 30,000 to 40,000 clones, about 92% of them seen just once. The sequencing here drew on CD4+ T cells from peripheral blood mononuclear cells, taken after pregnancy. This chain uses TRBV27 with TRBJ2-1, with 9 positions matching TRBD1. The clonotype comes from a female donor in good health, enrolled as a control in a pregnancy study. This CDR3 is CASRYGDRVYNEQFF. The CDR3 DNA is TGTGCCAGCCGATACGGGGACAGGGTCTACAATGAGCAGTTCTTC.